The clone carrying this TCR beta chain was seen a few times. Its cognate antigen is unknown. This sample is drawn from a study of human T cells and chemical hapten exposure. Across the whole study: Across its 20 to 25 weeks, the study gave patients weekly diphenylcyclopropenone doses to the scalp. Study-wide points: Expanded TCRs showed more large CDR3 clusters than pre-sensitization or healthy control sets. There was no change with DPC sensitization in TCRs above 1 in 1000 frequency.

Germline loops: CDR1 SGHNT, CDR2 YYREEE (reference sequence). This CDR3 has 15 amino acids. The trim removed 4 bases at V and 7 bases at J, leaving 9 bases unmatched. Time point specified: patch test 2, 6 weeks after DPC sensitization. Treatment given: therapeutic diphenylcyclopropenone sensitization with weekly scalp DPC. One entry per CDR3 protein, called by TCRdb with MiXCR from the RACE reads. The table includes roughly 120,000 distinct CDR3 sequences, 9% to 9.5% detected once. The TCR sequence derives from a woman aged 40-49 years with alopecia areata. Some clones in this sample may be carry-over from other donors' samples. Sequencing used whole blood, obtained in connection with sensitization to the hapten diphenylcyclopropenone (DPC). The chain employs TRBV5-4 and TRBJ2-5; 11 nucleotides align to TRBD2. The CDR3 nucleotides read TGTGCCAGCAGCCTGAAACTAGCGGGGGTTGGGACCCAGTACTTC. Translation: CASSLKLAGVGTQYF.